This TCR beta chain was recorded in a study of graft-versus-host responses after intestinal transplantation. Study-level findings and limits: Recipient marrow showed GvH clones, some seen first in ileum or blood.

The method was immunoSEQ multiplex PCR; TCRdb's version includes in-frame clones alone and lacks a portion of them. The sample lists 50,000 to 75,000 clones; 90% to 95% were seen once. Comment on this clone: Its target is unknown.

The receptor was isolated from a human donor who was the organ donor for an intestinal transplant. Sequenced material: unstimulated CD4+ T cells sorted from spleen or lymph node cells, taken before transplant.

The CDR3 DNA reads TGTGCCAGCGGGAGGGGGGACTACGAGCAGTACTTC. The encoded protein is CASGRGDYEQYF. The chain joins TRBV7-9 to TRBJ2-7; tentatively, D is TRBD2 (7 bases). This CDR3 is built from 12 residues. Trimming removed 8 bases from V and 3 bases from J, with 11 bases in between. Germline CDR1 and CDR2: SEHNR and FQNEAQ (reference sequence).